The 20 T cell receptor beta chains listed next were all sequenced from one sample in a study of radiation and T cells in renal cell carcinoma. Measured with immunoSEQ multiplex PCR; TCRdb has only the in-frame clones, and not every one. Counted here are some 130,000 clones, roughly 91% occurring once; the ten biggest clones make up approximately 5.8%. The time point denotes: blood 2 weeks post-SBRT. Noted treatment: 15 Gy SBRT to primary tumor, nephrectomy 4 weeks later. This material consisted of blood, taken from a patient whose treatment included radiotherapy and nephrectomy. Source of these receptors: a woman aged 65 to 85 with renal cell carcinoma.

This sequence joins TRBV7-2 and TRBJ1-2; 9 nucleotides align to TRBD1. V lost 3 bases, J lost 5 bases, and 10 bases stayed unmatched. The CDR3 extends over 16 amino acids. Germline CDR1 SGHTA, CDR2 FQGNSA. The CDR3 DNA reads as TGTGCCAGCAGCTTGACCGGGACAGGGAGGTTATATGGCTACACCTTC. Protein sequence: CASSLTGTGRLYGYTF.

The rearrangement joins TRBV4-1 to TRBJ2-7; no firm D call. Germline V gene sequence: CDR1 MGHRA, CDR2 YSYEKL. V was cut by 3 bases and J by 3 bases, with 9 bases left in between. CDR3 length: 13 residues. CDR3 amino acids: CASSQGHNYEQYF. As DNA, the CDR3 is TGCGCCAGCAGCCAGGGCCACAACTACGAGCAGTACTTC.

The chain recombines TRBV6-6 with TRBJ1-1, with a tentative D call TRBD1 (5 bases). The germline CDR1 and CDR2 sequences are MNHNY and SVGAGI (reference sequence). The CDR3 is 14 amino acids. The V and J ends lost 2 bases and 0 bases respectively, with 7 bases between them. CDR3 bases: TGTGCCAGCAGTTACGGGGCTCTGAACACTGAAGCTTTCTTT. Encoded protein: CASSYGALNTEAFF.

The V and J genes are TRBV27 and TRBJ2-3; D gene ambiguous. This CDR3 has 15 amino acids. CDR1 MNHEY and CDR2 SMNVEV come from the germline V gene (reference sequence). V lost 6 bases, J lost 6 bases, and 19 bases lay in between. The CDR3 DNA reads TGTGCCAGCAGCCCCCAGCCCGGACCCGGGGATACGCAGTATTTT. Translation gives CASSPQPGPGDTQYF.

The chain employs TRBV5-6 and TRBJ2-4; the D gene is possibly TRBD1 (6 bases). The CDR3 is 14 residues long. Germline assignment: CDR1 SGHDT and CDR2 YYEEEE. Trimming removed 2 bases at V and 7 bases at J, with 13 bases between. In DNA, the CDR3 is TGTGCCAGCAGCTTTCCAGGGGTGCGGAACATTCAGTACTTC. Translated: CASSFPGVRNIQYF.

The chain recombines TRBV10-1 with TRBJ1-2, with unresolved D. Between the trimmed V and J ends, which lost 3 bases and 8 bases, there was a span of 10 bases. The CDR3 is 12 amino acids. Germline loops: CDR1 WNHNN, CDR2 SYGVQD (reference sequence). The CDR3 is CASSDHIAGYTF. CDR3 in DNA: TGCGCCAGCAGTGACCACATCGCAGGCTACACCTTC.

The V gene is TRBV4-3, the J gene TRBJ2-1; 10 bases line up with TRBD2. The CDR3 consists of 16 residues. With 4 bases clipped from V and 0 bases from J, the junction kept 3 bases outside the gene matches. Germline CDR1 reads LGHNA; CDR2 reads YSLEER. DNA for the CDR3: TGCGCCAGCAGCCTACTAGCGGGGAGCTCCTACAATGAGCAGTTCTTC. Protein sequence: CASSLLAGSSYNEQFF.

This sequence joins TRBV30 and TRBJ1-1; D remains unclear. Trimming removed 0 bases from V and 3 bases from J, with 8 bases in between. Germline CDR1 and CDR2: GTSNPN and SVGIG (reference sequence). This CDR3 is built from 13 residues. CDR3 sequence (DNA): TGTGCCTGGAGTGTAAGCCAGGACACTGAAGCTTTCTTT. Amino acids: CAWSVSQDTEAFF.

V and J are TRBV29-1 and TRBJ1-1, with D tentatively TRBD1 (5 bases). Germline-derived CDR1 and CDR2 are SQVTM and ANQGSEA. Trimming pared 7 bases from V and 1 base from J, leaving 19 bases between. This CDR3 has 15 residues. DNA of the CDR3: TGCAGCGCACCTATCCCGGGACTTAGGAACACTGAAGCTTTCTTT. Amino acids: CSAPIPGLRNTEAFF. Together with reference TRBV29-1 and TRBJ1-1, the CDR3 gives the full variable domain: SAVISQKPSRDICQRGTSLTIQCQVDSQVTMMFWYRQQPGQSLTLIATANQGSEATYESGFVIDKFPISRPNLTFSTLTVSNMSPEDSSIYLCSAPIPGLRNTEAFFGQGTRLTVV.

CDR3: CASSSLGERGAYNEQFF. In DNA, the CDR3 is TGCGCCAGCAGTTCTCTCGGGGAGCGGGGGGCGTACAATGAGCAGTTCTTC. This chain connects TRBV10-1 to TRBJ2-1; 9 bases match TRBD2. Looked up from germline, CDR1 is WNHNN and CDR2 is SYGVQD (reference sequence). The CDR3 totals 17 residues. V lost 5 bases and J lost 4; bases outside the gene matches: 12.

This clone was picked up a small number of times. The J gene is TRBJ1-5, the V gene TRBV27; D possibly corresponds to TRBD1 (5 bases). The CDR3 contains 14 residues. Germline CDR1 reads MNHEY; CDR2 reads SMNVEV (reference sequence). V was pared by 5 bases and J by 4 bases, with 12 bases between. CDR3 sequence: CASSPGTVNQPQHF. CDR3 coding DNA: TGTGCCAGCAGTCCAGGGACGGTTAATCAGCCCCAGCATTTT.

The genes are TRBV4-3 and TRBJ1-1; D ambiguous. Germline V gene data show CDR1 as LGHNA and CDR2 as YSLEER. The length of the CDR3 is 14 residues. V gave up 3 bases and J gave up 1 base, with 9 bases separating them. The chain's CDR3 is CASSQTDGNTEAFF. In DNA form, the CDR3 reads TGCGCCAGCAGCCAGACCGACGGGAACACTGAAGCTTTCTTT.

The V call is TRBV7-9, the J call TRBJ1-2; D not resolved. Germline CDR1 SEHNR, CDR2 FQNEAQ (reference sequence). Trimming shortened V by 2 bases and J by 4 bases, and 14 bases separated the two germline ends. CDR3 size: 15 residues. The CDR3 bases are TGTGCCAGCAGCTTAAGTACGCGGACTTTCTATGGCTACACCTTC. Its translation: CASSLSTRTFYGYTF.

The chain employs TRBV5-1 and TRBJ1-4; the D is unclear. With 4 bases removed from V and 6 bases from J, the gap between germline ends came to 13 bases. Germline V gene sequence: CDR1 SGHRS, CDR2 YFSETQ. This CDR3 has 14 residues. This CDR3 is CASSPHRTDEKLFF. The DNA for the CDR3 is TGCGCCAGCAGCCCCCATCGGACGGATGAAAAACTGTTTTTT. The variable domain in full, with the rest retrieved from reference TRBV5-1 and TRBJ1-4, is KAGVTQTPRYLIKTRGQQVTLSCSPISGHRSVSWYQQTPGQGLQFLFEYFSETQRNKGNFPGRFSGRQFSNSRSEMNVSTLELGDSALYLCASSPHRTDEKLFFGSGTQLSVL.

The chain combines TRBV5-1 with TRBJ1-1; D perhaps matches TRBD1 (6 bases). The length of the CDR3 is 13 residues. From germline, CDR1 is SGHRS and CDR2 YFSETQ. Trimming took off 3 bases at V and 1 base at J, with 7 bases between the two ends. The CDR3 spells CASSWTENTEAFF. CDR3 DNA: TGCGCCAGCAGCTGGACAGAGAACACTGAAGCTTTCTTT. The full variable domain, in which reference TRBV5-1 and TRBJ1-1 provide the parts outside the CDR3, is KAGVTQTPRYLIKTRGQQVTLSCSPISGHRSVSWYQQTPGQGLQFLFEYFSETQRNKGNFPGRFSGRQFSNSRSEMNVSTLELGDSALYLCASSWTENTEAFFGQGTRLTVV.

This clone was detected once. The chain has TRBV6-1 and TRBJ2-2; TRBD1 matches 8 bases. CDR3 size: 16 residues. Germline trimming cut 4 bases from V and 3 bases from J; bases unmatched to any gene: 7. Germline V CDR1 and CDR2: MNHNS, SASEGT. The CDR3 sequence is CASSVRTGIDTGELFF. CDR3 nucleotide sequence: TGTGCCAGCAGTGTTAGGACAGGGATTGACACCGGGGAGCTGTTTTTT.

The CDR3 DNA reads as TGTGCCAGCTCACCTTACAGGGGAGGTGATGAAAAACTGTTTTTT. Amino acid sequence: CASSPYRGGDEKLFF. The chain joins TRBV18 to TRBJ1-4, with 7 bases identical to TRBD1. The CDR3 has 15 residues. V lost 3 bases to trimming and J lost 6 bases; unmatched junction nucleotides: 7. The germline V gene encodes CDR1 KGHSH and CDR2 LQKENI.

In its sample, this clone was seen once. The chain is built from TRBV18 and TRBJ1-5; no reliable D call. This CDR3 contains 14 residues. V lost 2 bases and J 4 bases, leaving 9 bases between the germline ends. Germline V lookup: CDR1 KGHSH, CDR2 LQKENI. CDR3 nucleotide sequence: TGTGCCAGCTCACCAACGGCCGATAATCAGCCCCAGCATTTT. It encodes CASSPTADNQPQHF. Combining the CDR3 with reference TRBV18 and TRBJ1-5 gives the whole variable domain NAGVMQNPRHLVRRRGQEARLRCSPMKGHSHVYWYRQLPEEGLKFMVYLQKENIIDESGMPKERFSAEFPKEGPSILRIQQVVRGDSAAYFCASSPTADNQPQHFGDGTRLSIL.

The chain is built from TRBV9 and TRBJ2-1, with D possibly being TRBD1 or TRBD2 (6 bases each). The V end lost 6 bases, the J end lost 4 bases, and 14 bases lay between the germline ends. The CDR3 length is 14 residues. CDR1 is SGDLS and CDR2 is YYNGEE in the germline V gene. CDR3 DNA sequence: TGTGCCAGCACCGGAGGGGGGCCTTACAATGAGCAGTTCTTC. Translating gives CASTGGGPYNEQFF.

The rearrangement uses TRBV10-3 and TRBJ1-2; a weak D match, TRBD1 (6 bases). Trimming removed 3 bases at V and 3 bases at J, with 11 bases between. CDR1 is ENHRY, CDR2 SYGVKD, per germline. This CDR3 region has 14 residues. The CDR3 sequence: CAISDKGEDYGYTF. CDR3 DNA: TGTGCCATCAGTGATAAGGGGGAGGACTATGGCTACACCTTC.